The T cell receptor beta chain under discussion was sequenced for a study of blood T cells in healthy people across ages. Study-level results: Per million T cells, the diversity of TCR beta decreased roughly linearly as age advanced. Long-lived donors had more naive CD4+ cells and higher diversity than aged donors.

Turning to this clonotype: Its antigen is not known.

Caucasian individuals from Russia who were healthy and aged 6 to 90 acted as donors. Each sample provided at least 6 micrograms of extracted total RNA. Then a second PCR, running roughly 7 to 12 cycles, was carried out with a sample-barcoded 5' primer and a J-beta primer mix. Each CDR3 protein is one row after TCRdb ran MiXCR on the 5' RACE reads. The table has more than 500,000 distinct CDR3 sequences, about 29% seen once. Trimming stripped 0 bases from V and 7 bases from J, with 21 bases between. The length of the CDR3 is 17 residues. Germline CDR1 is MGHRA and CDR2 is YSYEKL. The sample was also reused in another study, on T cells of mothers and their children.

What was sequenced was blood. This clonotype originated in a boy aged 2-15 years in good health. V and J are TRBV4-1 and TRBJ1-2; TRBD1 is a possible D gene (5 bases). The CDR3 spells CASSQDLLPGGTGGYTF. CDR3 coding DNA: TGCGCCAGCAGCCAAGATCTGCTCCCCGGGGGAACAGGTGGCTACACCTTC.